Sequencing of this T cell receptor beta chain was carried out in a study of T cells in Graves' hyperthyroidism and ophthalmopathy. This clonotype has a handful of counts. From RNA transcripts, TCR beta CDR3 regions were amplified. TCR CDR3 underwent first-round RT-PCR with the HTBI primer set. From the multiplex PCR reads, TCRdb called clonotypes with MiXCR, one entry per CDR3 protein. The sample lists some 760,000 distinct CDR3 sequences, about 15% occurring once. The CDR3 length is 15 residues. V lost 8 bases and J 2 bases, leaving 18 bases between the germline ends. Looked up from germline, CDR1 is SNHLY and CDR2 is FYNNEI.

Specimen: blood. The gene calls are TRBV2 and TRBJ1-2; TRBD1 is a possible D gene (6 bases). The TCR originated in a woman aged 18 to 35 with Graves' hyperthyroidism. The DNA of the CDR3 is TGTGCCAGCGGGGGGGGGGGGGCCCTCAACTATGGCTACACCTTC. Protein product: CASGGGGALNYGYTF.